The 21 T cell receptor beta chains given below trace back to one sample, sequenced in a study of CD8 T cells in ankylosing spondylitis. TCRdb itself ran the 5' RACE reads through MiXCR, one entry per CDR3 protein. The sample has approximately 150,000 distinct CDR3 sequences, approximately 10% seen once. The sample consisted of blood, either unsorted or a sorted T cell fraction (not recorded which). The origin of the receptors is a female donor with ankylosing spondylitis or in good health (not recorded which).

Many counts were recorded for this clonotype. The chain employs TRBV12-3 or TRBV12-4 and TRBJ2-7; the D is unclear. This CDR3 is built from 13 residues. V lost 3 bases to trimming and J lost 3 bases, with 9 bases between them. CDR3 DNA sequence: TGTGCCAGCAGTTTTCGACCCCTCTACGAGCAGTACTTC. It encodes CASSFRPLYEQYF.

The V and J genes are TRBV6-5 and TRBJ2-3; 8 bases line up with TRBD1. V trimming: 0 bases; J trimming: 1 base; junction bases outside the gene matches: 6. The CDR3 loop spans 17 amino acids. Germline values: CDR1 MNHEY, CDR2 SVGAGI. CDR3 in amino acids: CASSYSPRTGRTDTQYF. The CDR3 DNA reads TGTGCCAGCAGTTACTCCCCCCGGACAGGGCGCACAGATACGCAGTATTTT.

A few counts support this clonotype. V gene TRBV4-3 combines with J gene TRBJ2-2; TRBD2 aligns across 7 bases. Germline V gene lookup returns CDR1 LGHNA and CDR2 YSLEER. The CDR3 consists of 20 residues. V shed 0 bases and J 3 bases; nucleotides not matched to a gene: 16. CDR3 coding DNA: TGCGCCAGCAGCCAAGATCCACCGGAGGGAGGGCCAATACACACCGGGGAGCTGTTTTTT. It translates to CASSQDPPEGGPIHTGELFF.

This clonotype was detected only a few times. V usage is TRBV5-1 and J usage is TRBJ2-1; 10 bases match TRBD1. Germline values: CDR1 SGHRS, CDR2 YFSETQ. Unmatched junction bases numbered 11, after V lost 1 base and J lost 4 bases. CDR3 length: 18 residues. As DNA, the CDR3 is TGCGCCAGCAGCTTGTGGTTCAGGGGGACAGGGGTATACAATGAGCAGTTCTTC. Translation: CASSLWFRGTGVYNEQFF.

The chain uses TRBV7-2 and TRBJ2-7; the D gene is possibly TRBD1 (6 bases). The V end was cut by 5 bases, the J end by 3 bases, with 23 bases between. The CDR3 contains 17 residues. Germline-derived CDR1 and CDR2 are SGHTA and FQGNSA. DNA of the CDR3: TGTGCCAGCAGCCTCACACCCGGACTGGAAGGGGGCTACGAGCAGTACTTC. This codes for CASSLTPGLEGGYEQYF.

The chain combines TRBV6-1 with TRBJ2-7; 8 bases are shared with TRBD2. The ends lost 6 bases at V and 5 bases at J; junction bases unmatched: 15. Germline CDR1 is MNHNS and CDR2 is SASEGT. This CDR3 is built from 16 residues. In DNA form, the CDR3 reads TGTGCCAGCAGACCTTTGTTCCCTAGCGGGCCGGACGAGCAGTACTTC. It translates to CASRPLFPSGPDEQYF.

The genes are TRBV4-1 and TRBJ2-7; D remains ambiguous. With 3 bases removed from V and 6 bases from J, the gap between germline ends came to 15 bases. The germline gives CDR1 MGHRA, CDR2 YSYEKL. CDR3 length: 14 residues. The CDR3 bases are TGCGCCAGCAGCCAGAATAGGCCGAACGGCGAGCAGTACTTC. Translating it yields CASSQNRPNGEQYF.

The chain uses TRBV6-5 and TRBJ1-5; perhaps TRBD1 as D (5 bases). With 2 bases removed from V and 3 bases from J, the gap between germline ends came to 8 bases. This CDR3 has 14 amino acids. The germline V gene has CDR1 MNHEY and CDR2 SVGAGI. The CDR3 loop reads CASSYVTVNQPQHF. CDR3 nucleotides: TGTGCCAGCAGTTACGTGACAGTCAATCAGCCCCAGCATTTT.

This clonotype occurred a few times. The genes are TRBV27 and TRBJ2-1; TRBD2 aligns across 11 bases. Germline CDR1 MNHEY, CDR2 SMNVEV (reference sequence). This CDR3 is built from 15 residues. V trimming: 6 bases; J trimming: 9 bases; junction bases outside the gene matches: 10. CDR3 nucleotide sequence: TGTGCCAGCAGACTTAGCGGGAGGGCCTATATTGAGCAGTTCTTC. This gives the protein CASRLSGRAYIEQFF.

This clonotype has just a few counts. The junction differs from germline at one of its ends, possibly a read error. The chain combines TRBV7-9 with TRBJ2-1; 8 bases fit TRBD2. This CDR3 is built from 16 residues. Germline V CDR1 and CDR2: SEHNR, FQNEAQ (reference sequence). CDR3 sequence reads: CASSLATGGRYDEQFF. Here the CDR3 DNA reads TGTGCCAGCAGCTTAGCTACGGGAGGGCGCTACGATGAGCAGTTCTTC. The full variable domain, with the rest looked up from reference TRBV7-9 and TRBJ2-1, is DTGVSQNPRHKITKRGQNVTFRCDPISEHNRLYWYRQTLGQGPEFLTYFQNEAQLEKSRLLSDRFSAERPKGSFSTLEIQRTEQGDSAMYLCASSLATGGRYDEQFFGPGTRLTVL.

There are many counts of this clonotype. V and J are TRBV7-9 and TRBJ2-1, with D maybe TRBD2 (5 bases). The length of the CDR3 is 12 residues. Germline CDR1 and CDR2: SEHNR and FQNEAQ (reference sequence). V shed 6 bases and J shed 10 bases, with 13 bases lying between them. For the CDR3, the DNA is TGTGCCAGCAGTCCGACTATCCAAGAGCAGTTCTTC. This encodes CASSPTIQEQFF.

The rearrangement uses TRBV4-3 and TRBJ2-2, with D perhaps matching TRBD2 (5 bases). Trimming pared 1 base from V and 3 bases from J, leaving 9 bases between. CDR3 length equals 15 residues. Germline lookup yields CDR1 LGHNA and CDR2 YSLEER. CDR3 sequence: CASSQGESYTGELFF. The CDR3, as DNA: TGCGCCAGCAGCCAAGGGGAGTCGTACACCGGGGAGCTGTTTTTT.

This clonotype was seen a handful of times. The chain uses TRBV27 and TRBJ2-7; D remains ambiguous. CDR3 size: 14 residues. In germline, CDR1 is MNHEY, CDR2 SMNVEV (reference sequence). Trimming pared 2 bases from V and 3 bases from J, leaving 11 bases between. CDR3 bases: TGTGCCAGCAGTTTAGCCCCTGGGGTCTACGAGCAGTACTTC. This translates into CASSLAPGVYEQYF.

The genes are TRBV12-3 or TRBV12-4 and TRBJ2-7; 13 nucleotides line up with TRBD2. V shed 6 bases and J 6 bases; nucleotides not matched to a gene: 8. The CDR3 is 15 residues long. The CDR3 nucleotides read TGTGCCAGCAGCCAAACTAGCGGGAGGGCTAGCGAGCAGTACTTC. Residues: CASSQTSGRASEQYF.

This clonotype was counted at least ten times. The gene calls are TRBV29-1 and TRBJ2-5, with TRBD2 matching 8 bases. The CDR3 covers 14 residues. The V and J ends lost 2 bases and 5 bases, in that order; junction bases with no gene match: 7. CDR1 and CDR2 (germline): SQVTM, ANQGSEA. CDR3 sequence reads: CSVELLAAHETQYF. The DNA for the CDR3 is TGCAGCGTTGAATTACTAGCGGCACACGAGACCCAGTACTTC.

This clonotype has a handful of counts. The chain recombines TRBV11-2 with TRBJ2-5; D not certain. Deletions cut 5 bases from V and 3 bases from J, with 7 bases between. Germline V gene data show CDR1 as SGHAT and CDR2 as FQNNGV. The CDR3 contains 12 residues. This CDR3 is CASSLLKETQYF. The CDR3 nucleotides are TGTGCCAGCAGCCTCCTGAAAGAGACCCAGTACTTC.

This sequence joins TRBV7-8 and TRBJ2-5; TRBD2 matches 9 bases. Trimming cost V 5 bases and J 7 bases; bases outside gene matches: 17. Germline V gene data show CDR1 as SGHVS and CDR2 as FQNEAQ. The CDR3 is made up of 17 amino acids. CDR3 region: CASSLGGLAYKFGTQYF. CDR3 coding DNA: TGTGCCAGCAGCCTGGGGGGACTAGCCTATAAGTTCGGGACCCAGTACTTC.

Many counts were recorded for this clonotype. The chain employs TRBV28 and TRBJ2-7; D gene unclear. The CDR3 contains 14 residues. Trimming pared 2 bases from V and 3 bases from J, leaving 11 bases between. Germline lookup yields CDR1 MDHEN and CDR2 SYDVKM. The CDR3 region has the DNA TGTGCCAGCAGTTTAGGTGGCGTGGTCTACGAGCAGTACTTC. It yields the protein CASSLGGVVYEQYF.

This clonotype was seen a few times. The chain couples TRBV5-1 to TRBJ1-4; D is undetermined. CDR3 length: 15 amino acids. The V end lost 4 bases, the J end lost 0 bases, and 10 bases lay between the germline ends. The germline gives CDR1 SGHRS, CDR2 YFSETQ. As DNA, the CDR3 is TGCGCCAGCAGCCCCGGTGGGGCAACTAATGAAAAACTGTTTTTT. This sequence encodes CASSPGGATNEKLFF.

This clonotype has only a few counts. The rearrangement joins TRBV28 to TRBJ2-3; D remains unclear. The CDR3 runs 13 residues. Germline-derived CDR1 and CDR2 are MDHEN and SYDVKM. V lost 3 bases to trimming and J lost 4 bases, with 8 bases between them. The CDR3 sequence is CASSFRLSDTQYF. The CDR3 DNA reads as TGTGCCAGCAGTTTCCGGCTGTCAGATACGCAGTATTTT.

This clonotype was counted between two and nine times. J is TRBJ1-1 and V is TRBV29-1; 7 positions agree with TRBD1. The germline V gene encodes CDR1 SQVTM and CDR2 ANQGSEA. With 1 base clipped from V and 6 bases from J, the junction kept 5 bases outside the gene matches. The CDR3 spans 13 residues. CDR3 protein: CSVEGGQVSEAFF. The CDR3 region has the DNA TGCAGCGTTGAAGGCGGACAGGTCTCTGAAGCTTTCTTT.